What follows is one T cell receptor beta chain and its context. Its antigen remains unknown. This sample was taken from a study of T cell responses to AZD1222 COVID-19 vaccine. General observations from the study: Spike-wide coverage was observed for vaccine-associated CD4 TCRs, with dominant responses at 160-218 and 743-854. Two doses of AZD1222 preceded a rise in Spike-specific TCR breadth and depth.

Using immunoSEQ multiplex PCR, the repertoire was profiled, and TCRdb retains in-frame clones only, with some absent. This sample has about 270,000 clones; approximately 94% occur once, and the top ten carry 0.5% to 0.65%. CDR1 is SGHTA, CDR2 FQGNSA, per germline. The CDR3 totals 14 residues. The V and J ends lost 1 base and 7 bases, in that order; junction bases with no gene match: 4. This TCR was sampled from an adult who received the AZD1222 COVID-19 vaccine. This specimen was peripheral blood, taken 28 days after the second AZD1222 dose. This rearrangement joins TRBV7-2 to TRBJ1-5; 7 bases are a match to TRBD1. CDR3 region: CASSLGRQGQPQHF. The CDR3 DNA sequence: TGTGCCAGCAGCTTAGGGAGACAGGGCCAGCCCCAGCATTTT.